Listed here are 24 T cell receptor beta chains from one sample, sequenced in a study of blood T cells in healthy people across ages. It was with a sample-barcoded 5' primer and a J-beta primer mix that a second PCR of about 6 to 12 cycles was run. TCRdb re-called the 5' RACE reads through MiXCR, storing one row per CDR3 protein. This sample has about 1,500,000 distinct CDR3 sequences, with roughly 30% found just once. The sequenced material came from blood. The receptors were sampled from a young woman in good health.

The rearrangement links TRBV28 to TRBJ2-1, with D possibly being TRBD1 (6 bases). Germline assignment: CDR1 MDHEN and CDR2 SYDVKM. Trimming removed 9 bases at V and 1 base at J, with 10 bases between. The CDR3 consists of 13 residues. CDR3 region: CASMGASYNEQFF. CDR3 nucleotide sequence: TGTGCCAGTATGGGGGCGTCCTACAATGAGCAGTTCTTC. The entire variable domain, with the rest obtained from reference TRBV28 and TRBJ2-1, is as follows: DVKVTQSSRYLVKRTGEKVFLECVQDMDHENMFWYRQDPGLGLRLIYFSYDVKMKEKGDIPEGYSVSREKKERFSLILESASTNQTSMYLCASMGASYNEQFFGPGTRLTVL.

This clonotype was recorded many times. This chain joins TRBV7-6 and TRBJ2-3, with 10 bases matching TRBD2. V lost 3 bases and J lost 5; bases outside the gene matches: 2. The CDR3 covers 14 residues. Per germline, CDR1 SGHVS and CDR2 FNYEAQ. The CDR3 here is CASSFPSGGDTQYF. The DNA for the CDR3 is TGTGCCAGCAGCTTCCCTAGCGGGGGAGATACGCAGTATTTT.

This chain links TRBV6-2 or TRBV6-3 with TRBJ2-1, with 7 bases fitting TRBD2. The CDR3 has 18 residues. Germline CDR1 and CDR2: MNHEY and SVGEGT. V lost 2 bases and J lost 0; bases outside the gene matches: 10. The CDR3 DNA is TGTGCCAGCAGTTACGCGGAGACTAGCATTCTCTCCTACAATGAGCAGTTCTTC. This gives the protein CASSYAETSILSYNEQFF.

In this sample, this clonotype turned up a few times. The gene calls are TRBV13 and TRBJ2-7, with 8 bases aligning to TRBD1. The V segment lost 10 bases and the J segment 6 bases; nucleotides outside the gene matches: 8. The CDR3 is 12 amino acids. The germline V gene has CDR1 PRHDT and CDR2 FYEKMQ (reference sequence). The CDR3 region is CATGQGPLEQYF. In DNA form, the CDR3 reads TGTGCCACCGGACAGGGTCCTCTCGAGCAGTACTTC.

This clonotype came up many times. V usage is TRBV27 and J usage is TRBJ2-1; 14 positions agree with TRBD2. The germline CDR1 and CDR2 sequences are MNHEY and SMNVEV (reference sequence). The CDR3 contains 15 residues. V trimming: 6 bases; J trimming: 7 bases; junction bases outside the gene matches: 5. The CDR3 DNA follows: TGTGCCAGCAGCTGGGGACTAGCGGGGGCAAATGAGCAGTTCTTC. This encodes CASSWGLAGANEQFF.

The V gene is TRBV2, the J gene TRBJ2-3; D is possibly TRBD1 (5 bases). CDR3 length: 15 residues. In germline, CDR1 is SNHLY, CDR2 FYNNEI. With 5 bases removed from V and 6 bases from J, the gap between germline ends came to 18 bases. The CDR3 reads CASSPRSSSGDTQYF. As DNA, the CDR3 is TGTGCCAGCAGTCCACGGTCATCCTCAGGGGATACGCAGTATTTT.

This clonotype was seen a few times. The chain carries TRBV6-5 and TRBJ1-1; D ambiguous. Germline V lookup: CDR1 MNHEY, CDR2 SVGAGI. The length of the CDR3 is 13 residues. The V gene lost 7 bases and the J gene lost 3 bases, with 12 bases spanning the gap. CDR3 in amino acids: CASTRGQHTEAFF. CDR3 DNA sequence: TGTGCCAGCACCCGTGGGCAGCACACTGAAGCTTTCTTT.

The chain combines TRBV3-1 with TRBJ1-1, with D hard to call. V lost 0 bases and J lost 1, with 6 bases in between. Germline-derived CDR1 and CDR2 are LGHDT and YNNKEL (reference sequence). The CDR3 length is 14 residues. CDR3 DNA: TGTGCCAGCAGCCAAGAACCCGAGAACACTGAAGCTTTCTTT. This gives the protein CASSQEPENTEAFF.

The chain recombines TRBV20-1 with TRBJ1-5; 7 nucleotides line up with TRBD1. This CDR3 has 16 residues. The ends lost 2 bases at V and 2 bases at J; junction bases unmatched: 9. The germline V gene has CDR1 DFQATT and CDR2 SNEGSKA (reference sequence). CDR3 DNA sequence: TGCAGTGCTAGACTTGGTACAGGGGAGGGCAATCAGCCCCAGCATTTT. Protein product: CSARLGTGEGNQPQHF.

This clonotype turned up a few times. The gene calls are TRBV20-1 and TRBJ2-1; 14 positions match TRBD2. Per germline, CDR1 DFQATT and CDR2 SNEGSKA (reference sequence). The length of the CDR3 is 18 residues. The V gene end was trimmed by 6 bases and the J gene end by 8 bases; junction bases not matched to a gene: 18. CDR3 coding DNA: TGCAGTGCAAGAACTGCCGGGACTAGCGGGAGATCGTTGGATGAGCAGTTCTTC. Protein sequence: CSARTAGTSGRSLDEQFF.

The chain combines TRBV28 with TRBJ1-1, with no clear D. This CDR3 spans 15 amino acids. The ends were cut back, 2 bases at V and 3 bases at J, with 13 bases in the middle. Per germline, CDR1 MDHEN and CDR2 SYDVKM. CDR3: CASSLNPPQDTEAFF. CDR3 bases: TGTGCCAGCAGTTTAAATCCCCCCCAGGACACTGAAGCTTTCTTT.

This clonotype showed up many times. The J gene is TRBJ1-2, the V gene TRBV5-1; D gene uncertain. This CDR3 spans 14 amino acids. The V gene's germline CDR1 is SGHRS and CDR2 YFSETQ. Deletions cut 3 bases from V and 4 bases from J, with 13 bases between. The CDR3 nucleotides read TGCGCCAGCAGCTCCACAGAGGCGGGCTATGGCTACACCTTC. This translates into CASSSTEAGYGYTF.

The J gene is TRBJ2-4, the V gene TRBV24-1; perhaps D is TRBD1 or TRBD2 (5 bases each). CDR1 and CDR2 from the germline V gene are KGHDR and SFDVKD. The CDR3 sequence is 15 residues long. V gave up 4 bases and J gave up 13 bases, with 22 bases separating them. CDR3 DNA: TGTGCCACCAGTGACGCCGGGACGTCGTACAATGAGCAGTACTTC. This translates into CATSDAGTSYNEQYF.

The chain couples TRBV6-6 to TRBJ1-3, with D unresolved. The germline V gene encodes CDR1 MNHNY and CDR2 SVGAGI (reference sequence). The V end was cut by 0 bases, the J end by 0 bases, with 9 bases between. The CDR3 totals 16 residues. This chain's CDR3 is CASSYSPESSGNTIYF. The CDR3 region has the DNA TGTGCCAGCAGTTACTCGCCAGAGAGCTCTGGAAACACCATATATTTT.

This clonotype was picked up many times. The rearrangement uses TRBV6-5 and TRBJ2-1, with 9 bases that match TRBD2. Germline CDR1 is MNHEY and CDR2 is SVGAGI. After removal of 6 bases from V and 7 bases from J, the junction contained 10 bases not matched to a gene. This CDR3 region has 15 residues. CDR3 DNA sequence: TGTGCCAGCAGCCAAACTAGCGGGCGGCGGAATGAGCAGTTCTTC. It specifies CASSQTSGRRNEQFF.

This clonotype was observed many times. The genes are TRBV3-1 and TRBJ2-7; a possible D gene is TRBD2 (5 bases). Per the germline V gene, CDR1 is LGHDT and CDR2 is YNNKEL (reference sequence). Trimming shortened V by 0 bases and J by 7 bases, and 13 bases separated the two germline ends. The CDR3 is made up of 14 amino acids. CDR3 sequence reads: CASSQERVTWEQYF. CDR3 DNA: TGTGCCAGCAGCCAAGAGAGGGTCACTTGGGAGCAGTACTTC.

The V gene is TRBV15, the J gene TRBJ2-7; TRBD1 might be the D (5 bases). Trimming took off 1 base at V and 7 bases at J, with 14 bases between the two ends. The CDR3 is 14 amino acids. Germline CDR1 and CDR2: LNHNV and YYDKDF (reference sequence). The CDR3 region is CATSRGARVREQYF. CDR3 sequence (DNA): TGTGCCACCAGCAGAGGCGCCAGGGTGAGAGAGCAGTACTTC.

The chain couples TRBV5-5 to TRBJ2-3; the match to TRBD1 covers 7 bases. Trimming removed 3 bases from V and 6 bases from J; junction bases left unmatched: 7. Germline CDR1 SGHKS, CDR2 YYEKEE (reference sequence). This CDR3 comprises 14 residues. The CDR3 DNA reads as TGTGCCAGCAGCTCTACAGGGGCACTGGATACGCAGTATTTT. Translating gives CASSSTGALDTQYF. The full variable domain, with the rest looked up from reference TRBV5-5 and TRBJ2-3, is DAGVTQSPTHLIKTRGQQVTLRCSPISGHKSVSWYQQVLGQGPQFIFQYYEKEERGRGNFPDRFSARQFPNYSSELNVNALLLGDSALYLCASSSTGALDTQYFGPGTRLTVL.

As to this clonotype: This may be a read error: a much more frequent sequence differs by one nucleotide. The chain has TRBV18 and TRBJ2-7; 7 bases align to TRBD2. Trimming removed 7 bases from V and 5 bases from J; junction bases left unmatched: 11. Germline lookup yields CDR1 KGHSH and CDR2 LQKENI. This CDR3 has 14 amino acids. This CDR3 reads CASLELGGHDEQYF. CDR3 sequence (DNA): TGTGCCAGCTTGGAATTGGGAGGGCACGACGAGCAGTACTTC.

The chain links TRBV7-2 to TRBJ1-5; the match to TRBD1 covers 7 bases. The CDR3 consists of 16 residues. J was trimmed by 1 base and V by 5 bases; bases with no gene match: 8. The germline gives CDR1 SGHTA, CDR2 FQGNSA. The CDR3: CASSPRTGLSNQPQHF. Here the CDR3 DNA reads TGTGCCAGCAGCCCGAGGACAGGTCTGAGCAATCAGCCCCAGCATTTT.

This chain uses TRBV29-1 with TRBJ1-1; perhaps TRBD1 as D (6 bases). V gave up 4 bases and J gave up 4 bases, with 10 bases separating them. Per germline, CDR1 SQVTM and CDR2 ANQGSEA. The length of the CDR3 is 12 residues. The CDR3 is CSVVEGVTEAFF. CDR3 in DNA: TGCAGCGTTGTAGAGGGGGTCACTGAAGCTTTCTTT.

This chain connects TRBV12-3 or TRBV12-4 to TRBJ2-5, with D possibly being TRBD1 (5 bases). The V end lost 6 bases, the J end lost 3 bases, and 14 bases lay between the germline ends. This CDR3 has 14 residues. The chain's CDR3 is CASRTSWGEETQYF. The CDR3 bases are TGTGCCAGCAGAACAAGCTGGGGCGAAGAGACCCAGTACTTC.

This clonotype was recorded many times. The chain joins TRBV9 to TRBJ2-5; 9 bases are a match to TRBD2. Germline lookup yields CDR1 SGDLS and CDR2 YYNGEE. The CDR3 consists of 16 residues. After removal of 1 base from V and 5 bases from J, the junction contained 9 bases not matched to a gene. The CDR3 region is CASSVYSGGYRETQYF. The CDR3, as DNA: TGTGCCAGCAGCGTATACAGCGGGGGGTACCGGGAGACCCAGTACTTC.

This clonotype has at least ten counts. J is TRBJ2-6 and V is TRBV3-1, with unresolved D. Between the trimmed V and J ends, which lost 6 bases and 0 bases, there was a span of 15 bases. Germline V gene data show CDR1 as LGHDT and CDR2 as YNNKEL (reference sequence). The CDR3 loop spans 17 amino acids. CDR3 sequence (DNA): TGTGCCAGCAGTCGTAATCAGTGGAGCTCTGGGGCCAACGTCCTGACTTTC. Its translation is CASSRNQWSSGANVLTF.